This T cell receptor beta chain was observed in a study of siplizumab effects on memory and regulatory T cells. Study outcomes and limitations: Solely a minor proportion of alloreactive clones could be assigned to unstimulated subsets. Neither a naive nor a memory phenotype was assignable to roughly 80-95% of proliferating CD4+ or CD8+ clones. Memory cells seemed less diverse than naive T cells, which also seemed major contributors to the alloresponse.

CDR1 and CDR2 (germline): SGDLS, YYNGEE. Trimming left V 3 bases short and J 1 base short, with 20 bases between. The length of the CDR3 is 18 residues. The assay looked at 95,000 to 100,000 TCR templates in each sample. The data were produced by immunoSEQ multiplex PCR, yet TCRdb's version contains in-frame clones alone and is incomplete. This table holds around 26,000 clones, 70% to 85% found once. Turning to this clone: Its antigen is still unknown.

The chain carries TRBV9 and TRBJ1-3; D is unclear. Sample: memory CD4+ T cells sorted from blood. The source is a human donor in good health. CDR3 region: CASSAHLEGTLSGNTIYF. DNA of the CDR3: TGTGCCAGCAGCGCCCACCTGGAGGGTACTTTATCTGGAAACACCATATATTTT. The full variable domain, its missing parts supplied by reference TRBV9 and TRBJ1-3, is DSGVTQTPKHLITATGQRVTLRCSPRSGDLSVYWYQQSLDQGLQFLIQYYNGEERAKGNILERFSAQQFPDLHSELNLSSLELGDSALYFCASSAHLEGTLSGNTIYFGEGSWLTVV.